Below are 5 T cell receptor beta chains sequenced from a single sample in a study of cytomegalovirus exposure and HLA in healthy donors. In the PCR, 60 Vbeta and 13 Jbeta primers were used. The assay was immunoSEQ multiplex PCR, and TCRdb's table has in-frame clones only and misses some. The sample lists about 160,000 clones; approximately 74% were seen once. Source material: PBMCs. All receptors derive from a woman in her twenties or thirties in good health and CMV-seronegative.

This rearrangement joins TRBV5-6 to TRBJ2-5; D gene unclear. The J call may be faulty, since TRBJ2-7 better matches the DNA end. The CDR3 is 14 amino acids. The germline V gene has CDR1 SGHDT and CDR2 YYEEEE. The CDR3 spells CASSLGIGFSEQYF. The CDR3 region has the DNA TGTGCCAGCAGCTTGGGAATCGGGTTCTCCGAGCAGTACTTC.

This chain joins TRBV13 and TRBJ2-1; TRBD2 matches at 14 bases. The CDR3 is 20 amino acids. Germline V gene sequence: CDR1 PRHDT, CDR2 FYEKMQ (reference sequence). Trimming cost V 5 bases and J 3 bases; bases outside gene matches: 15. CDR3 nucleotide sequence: TGTGCCAGCAGCGCCCGGACTAGCGGGAGGCCCGTGAGTGACTACAATGAGCAGTTCTTC. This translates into CASSARTSGRPVSDYNEQFF. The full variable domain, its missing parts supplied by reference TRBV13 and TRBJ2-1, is AAGVIQSPRHLIKEKRETATLKCYPIPRHDTVYWYQQGPGQDPQFLISFYEKMQSDKGSIPDRFSAQQFSDYHSELNMSSLELGDSALYFCASSARTSGRPVSDYNEQFFGPGTRLTVL.

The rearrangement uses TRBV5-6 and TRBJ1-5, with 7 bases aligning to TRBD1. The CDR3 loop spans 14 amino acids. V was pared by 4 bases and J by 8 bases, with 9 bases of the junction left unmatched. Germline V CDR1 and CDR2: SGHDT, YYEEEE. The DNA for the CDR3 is TGTGCCAGCAGCCCTGGACAGGTCAAGAAGCCCCAGCATTTT. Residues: CASSPGQVKKPQHF.

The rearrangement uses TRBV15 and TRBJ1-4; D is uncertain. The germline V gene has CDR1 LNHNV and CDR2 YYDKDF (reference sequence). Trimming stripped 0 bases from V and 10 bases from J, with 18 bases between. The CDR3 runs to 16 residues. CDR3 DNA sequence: TGTGCCACCAGCAGAGATTTGACCGCAGTCGAGGGAAAACTGTTTTTT. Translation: CATSRDLTAVEGKLFF.

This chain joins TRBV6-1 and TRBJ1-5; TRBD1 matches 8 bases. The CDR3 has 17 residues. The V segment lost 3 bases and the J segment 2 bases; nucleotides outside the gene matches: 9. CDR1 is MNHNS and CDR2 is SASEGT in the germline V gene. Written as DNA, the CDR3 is TGTGCCAGCAGTGACGGGACAGGCGATATCGGCAATCAGCCCCAGCATTTT. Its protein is CASSDGTGDIGNQPQHF.